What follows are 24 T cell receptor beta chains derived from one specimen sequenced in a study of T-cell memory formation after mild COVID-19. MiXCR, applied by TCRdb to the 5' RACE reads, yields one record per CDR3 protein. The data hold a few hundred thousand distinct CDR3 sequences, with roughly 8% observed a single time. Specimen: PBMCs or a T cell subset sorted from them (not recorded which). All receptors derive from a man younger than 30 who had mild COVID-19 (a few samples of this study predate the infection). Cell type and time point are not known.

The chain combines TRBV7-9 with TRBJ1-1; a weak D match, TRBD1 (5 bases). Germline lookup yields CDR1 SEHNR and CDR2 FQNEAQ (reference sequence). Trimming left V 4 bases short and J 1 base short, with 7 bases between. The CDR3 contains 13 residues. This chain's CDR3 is CASSWDSNTEAFF. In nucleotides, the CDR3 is TGTGCCAGCAGCTGGGACTCGAACACTGAAGCTTTCTTT.

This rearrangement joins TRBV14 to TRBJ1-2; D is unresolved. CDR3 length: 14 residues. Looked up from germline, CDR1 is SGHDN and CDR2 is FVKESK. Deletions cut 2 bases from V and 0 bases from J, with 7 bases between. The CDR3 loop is CASSQQLTNYGYTF. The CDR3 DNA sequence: TGTGCCAGCAGCCAACAGCTCACTAACTATGGCTACACCTTC.

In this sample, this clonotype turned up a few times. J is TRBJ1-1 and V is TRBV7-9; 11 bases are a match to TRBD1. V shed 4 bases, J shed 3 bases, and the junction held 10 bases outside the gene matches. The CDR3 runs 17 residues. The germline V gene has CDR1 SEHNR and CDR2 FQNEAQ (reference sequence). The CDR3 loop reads CASSSTGQGALYTEAFF. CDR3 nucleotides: TGTGCCAGCAGCTCGACCGGACAGGGGGCTTTGTACACTGAAGCTTTCTTT.

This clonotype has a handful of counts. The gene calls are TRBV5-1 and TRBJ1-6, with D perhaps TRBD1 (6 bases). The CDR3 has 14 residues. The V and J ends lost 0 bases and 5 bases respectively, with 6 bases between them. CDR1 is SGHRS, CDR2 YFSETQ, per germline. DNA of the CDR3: TGCGCCAGCAGCTTGGGACAGGATAATTCACCCCTCCACTTT. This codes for CASSLGQDNSPLHF.

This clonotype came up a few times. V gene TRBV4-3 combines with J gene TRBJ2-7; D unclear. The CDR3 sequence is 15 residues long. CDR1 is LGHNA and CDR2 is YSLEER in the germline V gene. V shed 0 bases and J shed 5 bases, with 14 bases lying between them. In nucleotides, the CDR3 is TGCGCCAGCAGCCAAGATTTGGTGGAACAGAACGAGCAGTACTTC. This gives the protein CASSQDLVEQNEQYF.

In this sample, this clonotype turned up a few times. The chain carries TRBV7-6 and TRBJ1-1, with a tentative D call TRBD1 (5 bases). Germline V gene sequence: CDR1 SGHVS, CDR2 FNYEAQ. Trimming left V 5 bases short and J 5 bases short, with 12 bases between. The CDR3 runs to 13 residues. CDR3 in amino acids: CASSMGRRTEAFF. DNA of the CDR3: TGTGCCAGCAGCATGGGGCGGAGGACTGAAGCTTTCTTT.

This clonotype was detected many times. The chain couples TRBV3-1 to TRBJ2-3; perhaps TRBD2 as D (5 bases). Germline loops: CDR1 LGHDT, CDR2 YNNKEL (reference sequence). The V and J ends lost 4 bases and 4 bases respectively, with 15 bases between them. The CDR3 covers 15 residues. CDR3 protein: CASSPRERLADTQYF. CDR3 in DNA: TGTGCCAGCAGCCCACGGGAACGGTTGGCAGATACGCAGTATTTT.

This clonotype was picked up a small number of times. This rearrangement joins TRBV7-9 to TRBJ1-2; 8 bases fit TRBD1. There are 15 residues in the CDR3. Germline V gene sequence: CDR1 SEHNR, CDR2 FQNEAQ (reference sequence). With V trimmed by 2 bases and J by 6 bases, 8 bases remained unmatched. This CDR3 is CASSLLGRGRHGYTF. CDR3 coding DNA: TGTGCCAGCAGCTTACTCGGCAGGGGGCGTCATGGCTACACCTTC.

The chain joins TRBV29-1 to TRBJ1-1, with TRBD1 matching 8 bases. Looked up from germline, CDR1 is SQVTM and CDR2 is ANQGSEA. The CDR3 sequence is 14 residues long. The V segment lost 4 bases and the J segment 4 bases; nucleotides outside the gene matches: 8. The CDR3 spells CSVVQGASGTEAFF. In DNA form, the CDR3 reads TGCAGCGTTGTCCAGGGGGCCTCGGGCACTGAAGCTTTCTTT. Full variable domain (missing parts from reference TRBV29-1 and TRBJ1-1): SAVISQKPSRDICQRGTSLTIQCQVDSQVTMMFWYRQQPGQSLTLIATANQGSEATYESGFVIDKFPISRPNLTFSTLTVSNMSPEDSSIYLCSVVQGASGTEAFFGQGTRLTVV.

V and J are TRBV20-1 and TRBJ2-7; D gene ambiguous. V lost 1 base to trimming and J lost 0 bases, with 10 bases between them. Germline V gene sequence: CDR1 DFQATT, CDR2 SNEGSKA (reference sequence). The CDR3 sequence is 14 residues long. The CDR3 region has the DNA TGCAGTGCTAGAGGTCAACAAAGCTCCTACGAGCAGTACTTC. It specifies CSARGQQSSYEQYF.

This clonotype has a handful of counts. CDR3 protein: CSAPTGRNTEAFF. The CDR3 coding sequence is TGCAGTGCTCCTACAGGTCGTAACACTGAAGCTTTCTTT. The V and J genes are TRBV20-1 and TRBJ1-1; D is perhaps TRBD1 (5 bases). Trimming cost V 5 bases and J 2 bases, with 12 bases left between them. From germline, CDR1 is DFQATT and CDR2 SNEGSKA (reference sequence). The CDR3 is 13 amino acids.

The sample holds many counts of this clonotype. The CDR3, as DNA: TGCAGCGTTGAACTGGGGACAAACAATGAGCAGTTCTTC. Encoded protein: CSVELGTNNEQFF. The rearrangement joins TRBV29-1 to TRBJ2-1; a weak D match, TRBD1 (6 bases). This CDR3 is 13 amino acids long. Germline V lookup: CDR1 SQVTM, CDR2 ANQGSEA. V lost 2 bases to trimming and J lost 5 bases, with 10 bases between them.

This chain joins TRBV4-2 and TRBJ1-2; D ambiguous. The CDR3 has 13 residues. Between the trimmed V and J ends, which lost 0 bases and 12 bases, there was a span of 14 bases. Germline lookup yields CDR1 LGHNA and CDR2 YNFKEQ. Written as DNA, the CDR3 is TGTGCCAGCAGCCAAGATCGTCTGGGGAGCGACACCTTC. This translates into CASSQDRLGSDTF.

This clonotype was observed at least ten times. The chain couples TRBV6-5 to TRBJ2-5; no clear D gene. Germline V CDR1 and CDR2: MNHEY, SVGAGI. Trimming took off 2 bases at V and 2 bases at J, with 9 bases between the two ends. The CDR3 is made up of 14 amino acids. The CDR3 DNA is TGTGCCAGCAGTTACCGTCAGGCTCAAGAGACCCAGTACTTC. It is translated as CASSYRQAQETQYF.

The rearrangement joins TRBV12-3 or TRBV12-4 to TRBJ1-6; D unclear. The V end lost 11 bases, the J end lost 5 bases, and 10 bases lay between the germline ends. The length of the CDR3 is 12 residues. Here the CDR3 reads CASTANNSPLHF. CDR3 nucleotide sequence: TGTGCCTCAACAGCGAATAATTCACCCCTCCACTTT.

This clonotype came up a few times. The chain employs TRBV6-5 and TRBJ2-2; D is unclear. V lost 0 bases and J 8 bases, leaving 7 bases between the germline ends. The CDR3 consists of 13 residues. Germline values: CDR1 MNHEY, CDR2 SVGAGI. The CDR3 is CASSYSRLGELFF. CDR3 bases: TGTGCCAGCAGTTACTCGAGGCTTGGGGAGCTGTTTTTT.

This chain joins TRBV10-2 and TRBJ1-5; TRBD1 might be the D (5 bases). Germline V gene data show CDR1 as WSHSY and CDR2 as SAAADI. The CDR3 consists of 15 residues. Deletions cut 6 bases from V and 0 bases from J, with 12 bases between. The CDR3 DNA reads TGCGCCAGCAGCCAGGGAGTCTATAGCAATCAGCCCCAGCATTTT. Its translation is CASSQGVYSNQPQHF.

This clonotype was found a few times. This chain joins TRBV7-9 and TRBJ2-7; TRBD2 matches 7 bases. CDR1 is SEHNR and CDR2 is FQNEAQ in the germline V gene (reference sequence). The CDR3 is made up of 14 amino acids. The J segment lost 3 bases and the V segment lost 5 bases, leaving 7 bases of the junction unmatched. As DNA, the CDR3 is TGTGCCAGCAGCCACGGGGGGAGCTTCTACGAGCAGTACTTC. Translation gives CASSHGGSFYEQYF.

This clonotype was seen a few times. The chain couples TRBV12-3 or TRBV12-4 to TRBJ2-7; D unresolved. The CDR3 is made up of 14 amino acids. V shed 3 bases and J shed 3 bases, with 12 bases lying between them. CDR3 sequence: CASSFWAGDYEQYF. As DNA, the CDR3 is TGTGCCAGCAGTTTCTGGGCAGGCGACTACGAGCAGTACTTC.

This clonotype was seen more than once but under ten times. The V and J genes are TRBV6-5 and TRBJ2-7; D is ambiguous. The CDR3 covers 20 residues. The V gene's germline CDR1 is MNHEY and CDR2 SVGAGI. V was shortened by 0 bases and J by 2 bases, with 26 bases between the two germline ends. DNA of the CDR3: TGTGCCAGCAGTTACTCGGCGTCGGAGATTCACCCAGACGAAACCTACGAGCAGTACTTC. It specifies CASSYSASEIHPDETYEQYF.

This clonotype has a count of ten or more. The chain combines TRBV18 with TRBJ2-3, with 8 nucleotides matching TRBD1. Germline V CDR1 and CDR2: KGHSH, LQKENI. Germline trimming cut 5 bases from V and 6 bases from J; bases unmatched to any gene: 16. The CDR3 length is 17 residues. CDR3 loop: CASSYPELGTGVDTQYF. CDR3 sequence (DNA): TGTGCCAGCTCATATCCGGAGTTGGGGACAGGAGTCGATACGCAGTATTTT.

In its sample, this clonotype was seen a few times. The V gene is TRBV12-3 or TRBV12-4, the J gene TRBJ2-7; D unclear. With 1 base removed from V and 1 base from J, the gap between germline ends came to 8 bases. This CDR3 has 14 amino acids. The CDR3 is CASSLGFGSYEQYF. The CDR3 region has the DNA TGTGCCAGCAGTTTAGGGTTTGGGTCCTACGAGCAGTACTTC.

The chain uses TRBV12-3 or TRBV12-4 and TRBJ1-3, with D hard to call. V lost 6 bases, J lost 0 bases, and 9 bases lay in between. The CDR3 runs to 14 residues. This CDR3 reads CASRFFGSGNTIYF. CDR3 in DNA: TGTGCCAGCAGATTCTTCGGCTCTGGAAACACCATATATTTT.

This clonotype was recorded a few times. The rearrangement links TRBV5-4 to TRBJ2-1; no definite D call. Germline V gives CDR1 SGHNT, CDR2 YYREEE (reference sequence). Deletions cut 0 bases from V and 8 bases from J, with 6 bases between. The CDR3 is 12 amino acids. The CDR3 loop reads CASSLDRYEQFF. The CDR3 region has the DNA TGTGCCAGCAGCTTGGATCGGTATGAGCAGTTCTTC.